The 17 T cell receptor beta chains below were found in one sample sequenced in a study of blood T cell repertoires in COVID-19. The protocol was immunoSEQ multiplex PCR, while the TCRdb copy is restricted to in-frame clones and leaves out a portion. The sample has 250,000 to 300,000 clones, over 75% seen once; the top ten hold around 1.1%. What was sequenced was PBMCs or T cells enriched from blood (not recorded which). The receptor source for this set is a woman aged 25-40 years who had recovered from COVID-19.

The chain carries TRBV4-1 and TRBJ2-2; TRBD1 matches at 10 bases. J gave up 2 bases and V 6 bases, and 3 bases lay outside the gene matches. CDR3 length equals 15 residues. Germline-derived CDR1 and CDR2 are MGHRA and YSYEKL. CDR3 in amino acids: CASRRDRGNTGELFF. CDR3 nucleotides: TGCGCCAGCAGGCGGGACAGGGGCAACACCGGGGAGCTGTTTTTT.

The chain employs TRBV28 and TRBJ1-2; D call uncertain. The CDR3 has 15 amino acids. From germline, CDR1 is MDHEN and CDR2 SYDVKM. V dropped 2 bases and J dropped 3 bases, with 13 bases sitting between them. As DNA, the CDR3 is TGTGCCAGCAGTTTAGTCGGCCAGGATGACTATGGCTACACCTTC. Protein product: CASSLVGQDDYGYTF.

The chain carries TRBV7-9 and TRBJ1-5; 8 positions agree with TRBD1. V trimming: 8 bases; J trimming: 0 bases; junction bases outside the gene matches: 3. This CDR3 has 14 residues. Germline loops: CDR1 SEHNR, CDR2 FQNEAQ (reference sequence). CDR3 protein: CASGTGYSNQPQHF. The CDR3 bases are TGTGCCAGCGGGACAGGATATAGCAATCAGCCCCAGCATTTT.

V and J are TRBV30 and TRBJ1-2; 9 bases agree with TRBD1. The CDR3 spans 14 residues. CDR1 is GTSNPN, CDR2 SVGIG, per germline (reference sequence). Trimming removed 5 bases from V and 4 bases from J; junction bases left unmatched: 8. The CDR3 nucleotides read TGTGCCTGGGACATGGGACAGGGTTTCTATGGCTACACCTTC. It yields the protein CAWDMGQGFYGYTF.

A single count supports this clone. Other DNA sequences in this sample translate to the same CDR3. The chain is built from TRBV6-2 or TRBV6-3 and TRBJ1-5; D is uncertain. The V gene's germline CDR1 is MNHEY and CDR2 SVGEGT. The germline V and J ends were trimmed by 2 bases and 4 bases, with 6 bases remaining between them. The CDR3 has 13 amino acids. The CDR3 coding sequence is TGTGCCAGCAGTTACGGGCAGAATCAGCCCCAGCATTTT. This codes for CASSYGQNQPQHF.

This clone was observed a handful of times. The chain recombines TRBV9 with TRBJ2-7; 9 nucleotides line up with TRBD2. Germline V CDR1 and CDR2: SGDLS, YYNGEE. The CDR3 is 13 residues long. The junction had 12 bases not matched to a gene; V was cut back by 7 bases and J by 10 bases. CDR3 bases: TGTGCCAGCTCCCCTCGGGTAGCGGGAGAACAGTACTTC. As protein: CASSPRVAGEQYF.

This chain connects TRBV6-5 to TRBJ2-7, with D tentatively TRBD2 (6 bases). This CDR3 contains 12 residues. Germline V gene data show CDR1 as MNHEY and CDR2 as SVGAGI. Between the trimmed V and J ends, which lost 6 bases and 4 bases, there was a span of 10 bases. In DNA, the CDR3 is TGTGCCAGCAGCTCCGGGGGTTACGAGCAGTACTTC. It is translated as CASSSGGYEQYF.

The gene calls are TRBV5-6 and TRBJ2-1, with 9 bases identical to TRBD2. V trimming: 1 base; J trimming: 3 bases; junction bases outside the gene matches: 11. Germline V CDR1 and CDR2: SGHDT, YYEEEE. This CDR3 spans 18 amino acids. The CDR3 spells CASSLRLAVLTFYNEQFF. In DNA form, the CDR3 reads TGTGCCAGCAGCTTGAGACTAGCGGTCCTTACCTTCTACAATGAGCAGTTCTTC. Full variable domain (remainder filled in from reference TRBV5-6 and TRBJ2-1): DAGVTQSPTHLIKTRGQQVTLRCSPKSGHDTVSWYQQALGQGPQFIFQYYEEEERQRGNFPDRFSGHQFPNYSSELNVNALLLGDSALYLCASSLRLAVLTFYNEQFFGPGTRLTVL.

The chain joins TRBV28 to TRBJ1-1; TRBD1 might be the D (5 bases). The CDR3 contains 14 residues. V was cut by 5 bases and J by 5 bases, with 15 bases left in between. Germline CDR1 MDHEN, CDR2 SYDVKM. The CDR3 here is CASSPGTEGTEAFF. Written as DNA, the CDR3 is TGTGCCAGCAGTCCCGGGACGGAGGGGACTGAAGCTTTCTTT. The entire variable domain, with the rest obtained from reference TRBV28 and TRBJ1-1, is as follows: DVKVTQSSRYLVKRTGEKVFLECVQDMDHENMFWYRQDPGLGLRLIYFSYDVKMKEKGDIPEGYSVSREKKERFSLILESASTNQTSMYLCASSPGTEGTEAFFGQGTRLTVV.

V gene TRBV7-9 combines with J gene TRBJ2-2; 12 bases line up with TRBD2. CDR1 and CDR2 from the germline V gene are SEHNR and FQNEAQ (reference sequence). The junction had 7 bases not matched to a gene; V was cut back by 3 bases and J by 8 bases. CDR3 size: 16 residues. This CDR3 reads CASSFSLGLAGGELFF. The CDR3 DNA reads TGTGCCAGCAGCTTTTCTCTCGGACTAGCGGGAGGGGAGCTGTTTTTT.

The rearrangement uses TRBV5-1 and TRBJ2-3; 9 nucleotides align to TRBD2. There are 15 residues in the CDR3. Germline V gene lookup returns CDR1 SGHRS and CDR2 YFSETQ. V trimming: 0 bases; J trimming: 6 bases; junction bases outside the gene matches: 5. In DNA, the CDR3 is TGCGCCAGCAGCTTGGTTCTAGCGGGATCGGATACGCAGTATTTT. Translating gives CASSLVLAGSDTQYF.

This sequence joins TRBV18 and TRBJ1-4; 7 bases are a match to TRBD1. CDR1 is KGHSH, CDR2 LQKENI, per germline. J was trimmed by 4 bases and V by 1 base; bases with no gene match: 3. The CDR3 has 15 residues. The chain's CDR3 is CASSPQGQNNEKLFF. In DNA form, the CDR3 reads TGTGCCAGCTCACCACAGGGACAGAATAATGAAAAACTGTTTTTT.

V is TRBV28 and J is TRBJ2-6, with 12 bases that match TRBD1. The germline gives CDR1 MDHEN, CDR2 SYDVKM. The CDR3 totals 18 residues. J was trimmed by 3 bases and V by 5 bases; bases with no gene match: 8. CDR3 protein: CASSISGTGGVGANVLTF. DNA of the CDR3: TGTGCCAGCAGTATCTCCGGGACAGGGGGCGTTGGGGCCAACGTCCTGACTTTC.

V usage is TRBV11-2 and J usage is TRBJ2-2; D is unresolved. The V gene's germline CDR1 is SGHAT and CDR2 FQNNGV. Trimming took off 4 bases at V and 5 bases at J, with 8 bases between the two ends. The CDR3 runs to 13 residues. CDR3 residues: CASSSSRTGELFF. Written as DNA, the CDR3 is TGTGCCAGCAGCTCTTCCCGTACCGGGGAGCTGTTTTTT.

The chain combines TRBV18 with TRBJ2-3, with 11 positions matching TRBD2. The CDR3 has 16 amino acids. Germline V lookup: CDR1 KGHSH, CDR2 LQKENI. V was clipped by 4 bases and J by 3 bases; unmatched bases: 6. Here the CDR3 reads CASSRLAGGSTDTQYF. CDR3 in DNA: TGTGCCAGCTCACGGCTAGCGGGAGGATCGACAGATACGCAGTATTTT.

The chain recombines TRBV28 with TRBJ1-5, with 9 positions matching TRBD1. Germline trimming cut 7 bases from V and 7 bases from J; bases unmatched to any gene: 8. CDR1 MDHEN and CDR2 SYDVKM come from the germline V gene. There are 14 residues in the CDR3. CDR3 bases: TGTGCCAGCATGTCCGGACAGGGGACGCAGCCCCAGCATTTT. Protein sequence: CASMSGQGTQPQHF.

This clone was detected once. The chain has TRBV5-1 and TRBJ1-1, with D uncertain. The CDR3 is made up of 14 amino acids. In germline, CDR1 is SGHRS, CDR2 YFSETQ. Trimming left V 0 bases short and J 2 bases short, with 8 bases between. The CDR3 bases are TGCGCCAGCAGCTTGGGCGGAGCCAACACTGAAGCTTTCTTT. Amino acids: CASSLGGANTEAFF.